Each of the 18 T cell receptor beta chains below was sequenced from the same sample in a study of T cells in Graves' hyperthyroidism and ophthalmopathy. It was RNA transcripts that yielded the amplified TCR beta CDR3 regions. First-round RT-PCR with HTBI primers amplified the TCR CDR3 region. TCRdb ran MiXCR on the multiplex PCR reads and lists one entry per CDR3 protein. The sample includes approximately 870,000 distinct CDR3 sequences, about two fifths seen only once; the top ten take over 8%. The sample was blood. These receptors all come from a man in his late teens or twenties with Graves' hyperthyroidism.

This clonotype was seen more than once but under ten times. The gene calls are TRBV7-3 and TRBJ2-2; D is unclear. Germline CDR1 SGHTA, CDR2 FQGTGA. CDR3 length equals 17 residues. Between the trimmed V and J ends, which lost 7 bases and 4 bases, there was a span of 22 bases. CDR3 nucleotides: TGTGCCAGCATCCTCTACCGACACTCCTTTCGCACCGGGGAGCTGTTTTTT. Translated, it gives CASILYRHSFRTGELFF. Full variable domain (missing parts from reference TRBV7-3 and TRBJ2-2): GAGVSQTPSNKVTEKGKYVELRCDPISGHTALYWYRQSLGQGPEFLIYFQGTGAADDSGLPNDRFFAVRPEGSVSTLKIQRTERGDSAVYLCASILYRHSFRTGELFFGEGSRLTVL.

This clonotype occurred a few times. The CDR3 nucleotides are TGCGCCAGCAGCCAAGATGAGGGAGCCAGCGGGACACCCCTCCACTTT. This sequence encodes CASSQDEGASGTPLHF. The J gene is TRBJ1-6, the V gene TRBV4-3; D unclear. The CDR3 has 16 residues. Germline V gene lookup returns CDR1 LGHNA and CDR2 YSLEER. Trimming removed 0 bases from V and 11 bases from J, with 17 bases in between.

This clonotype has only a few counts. Here the CDR3 reads CASPSRTGELFF. DNA of the CDR3: TGTGCCAGCCCTAGTAGGACCGGGGAGCTGTTTTTT. The rearrangement links TRBV11-2 to TRBJ2-2, with D unresolved. The germline V and J ends were trimmed by 8 bases and 5 bases, with 9 bases remaining between them. Germline CDR1 is SGHAT and CDR2 is FQNNGV. CDR3 length equals 12 residues.

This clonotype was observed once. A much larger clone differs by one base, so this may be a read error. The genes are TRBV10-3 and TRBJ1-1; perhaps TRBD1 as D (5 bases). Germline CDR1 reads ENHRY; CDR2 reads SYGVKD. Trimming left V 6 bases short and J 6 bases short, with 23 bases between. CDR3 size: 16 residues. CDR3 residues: CAISLPDGGVSSEAFF. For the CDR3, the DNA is TGTGCCATCAGCTTACCAGATGGGGGGGTATCGTCTGAAGCTTTCTTT.

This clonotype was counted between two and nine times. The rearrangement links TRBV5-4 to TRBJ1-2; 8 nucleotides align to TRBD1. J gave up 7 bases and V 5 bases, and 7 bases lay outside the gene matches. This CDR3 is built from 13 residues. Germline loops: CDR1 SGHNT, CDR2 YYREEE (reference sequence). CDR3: CASRYDRGGGYTF. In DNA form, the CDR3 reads TGTGCCAGCAGATACGACAGGGGAGGTGGCTACACCTTC.

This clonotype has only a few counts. The CDR3 DNA reads as TGTGCCAGCACTACTCTGGAGCAGGAGCAGTACTTC. This encodes CASTTLEQEQYF. V usage is TRBV7-9 and J usage is TRBJ2-7; no reliable D call. The CDR3 spans 12 residues. V lost 7 bases and J 7 bases, leaving 14 bases between the germline ends. Per germline, CDR1 SEHNR and CDR2 FQNEAQ (reference sequence).

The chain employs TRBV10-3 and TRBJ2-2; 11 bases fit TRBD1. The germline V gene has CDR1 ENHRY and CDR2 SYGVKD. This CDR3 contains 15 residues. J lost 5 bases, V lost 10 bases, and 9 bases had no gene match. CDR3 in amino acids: CASSWTGGRTGELFF. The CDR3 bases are TGTGCCAGCAGCTGGACAGGGGGCAGGACCGGGGAGCTGTTTTTT.

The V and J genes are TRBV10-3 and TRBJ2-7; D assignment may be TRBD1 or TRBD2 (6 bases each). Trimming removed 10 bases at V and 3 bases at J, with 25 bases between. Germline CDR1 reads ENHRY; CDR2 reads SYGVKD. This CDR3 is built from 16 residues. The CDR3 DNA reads TGTGCCAGCAGCCAAGAAGGGGGGAGGCAGCTCTACGAGCAGTACTTC. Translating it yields CASSQEGGRQLYEQYF.

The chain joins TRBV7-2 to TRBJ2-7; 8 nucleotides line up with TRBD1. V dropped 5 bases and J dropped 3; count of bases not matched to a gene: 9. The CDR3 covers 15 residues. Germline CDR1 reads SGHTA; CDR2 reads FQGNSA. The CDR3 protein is CASSTLGQGGYEQYF. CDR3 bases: TGTGCCAGCAGCACACTCGGACAGGGCGGCTACGAGCAGTACTTC.

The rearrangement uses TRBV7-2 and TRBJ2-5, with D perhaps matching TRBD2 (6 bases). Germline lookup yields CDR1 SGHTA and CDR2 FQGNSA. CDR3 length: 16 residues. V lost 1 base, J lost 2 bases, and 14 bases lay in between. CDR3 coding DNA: TGTGCCAGCAGCTTAGTCACGGGAGCTGCTCAAGAGACCCAGTACTTC. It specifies CASSLVTGAAQETQYF.

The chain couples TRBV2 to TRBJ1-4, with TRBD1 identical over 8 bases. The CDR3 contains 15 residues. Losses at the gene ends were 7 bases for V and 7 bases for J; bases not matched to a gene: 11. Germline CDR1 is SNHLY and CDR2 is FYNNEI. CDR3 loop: CASNEGRDRSEKLFF. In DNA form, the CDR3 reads TGTGCCAGCAATGAGGGGAGGGACAGGAGTGAAAAACTGTTTTTT.

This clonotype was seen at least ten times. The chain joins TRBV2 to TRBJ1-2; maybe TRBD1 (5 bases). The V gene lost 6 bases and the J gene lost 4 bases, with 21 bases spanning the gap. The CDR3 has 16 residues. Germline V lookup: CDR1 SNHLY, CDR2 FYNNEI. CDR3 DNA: TGTGCCAGCAGCGCTGGGGCAGGGAAAGGGGCCTATGGCTACACCTTC. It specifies CASSAGAGKGAYGYTF.

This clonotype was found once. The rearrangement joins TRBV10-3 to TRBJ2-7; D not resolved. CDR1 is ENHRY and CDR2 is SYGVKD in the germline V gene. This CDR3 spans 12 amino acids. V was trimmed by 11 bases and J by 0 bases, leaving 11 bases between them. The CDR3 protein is CAASLSSYEQYF. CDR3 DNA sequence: TGTGCCGCCTCACTGAGCTCCTACGAGCAGTACTTC.

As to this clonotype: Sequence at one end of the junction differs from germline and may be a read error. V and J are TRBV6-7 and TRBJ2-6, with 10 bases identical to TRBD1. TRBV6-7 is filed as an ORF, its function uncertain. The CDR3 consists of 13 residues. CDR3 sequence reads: CASRRTGGKGTAF. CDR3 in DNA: TGTGCCAGCAGACGGACAGGGGGAAAAGGGACGGCTTTC.

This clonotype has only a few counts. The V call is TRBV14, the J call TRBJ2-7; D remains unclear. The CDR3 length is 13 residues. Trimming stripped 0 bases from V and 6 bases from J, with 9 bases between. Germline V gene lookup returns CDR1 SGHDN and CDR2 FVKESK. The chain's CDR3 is CASSQEGELEQYF. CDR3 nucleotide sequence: TGTGCCAGCAGCCAAGAGGGCGAGCTCGAGCAGTACTTC.

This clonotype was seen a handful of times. CDR3 DNA sequence: TGTGCCAGCACTTCGAGGGGGCGGTGGGAGACCCAGTACTTC. Residues: CASTSRGRWETQYF. The V gene is TRBV6-5, the J gene TRBJ2-5; 7 bases align to TRBD1. CDR3 length: 14 amino acids. Germline V gives CDR1 MNHEY, CDR2 SVGAGI. Trimming cost V 7 bases and J 5 bases; bases outside gene matches: 10.

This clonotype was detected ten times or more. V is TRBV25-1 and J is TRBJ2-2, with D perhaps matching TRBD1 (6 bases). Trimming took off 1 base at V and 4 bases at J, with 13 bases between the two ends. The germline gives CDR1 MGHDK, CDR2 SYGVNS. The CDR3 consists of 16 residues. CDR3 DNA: TGTGCCAGCAGTGAATCCGGACCCAGGGGCACCGGGGAGCTGTTTTTT. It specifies CASSESGPRGTGELFF.

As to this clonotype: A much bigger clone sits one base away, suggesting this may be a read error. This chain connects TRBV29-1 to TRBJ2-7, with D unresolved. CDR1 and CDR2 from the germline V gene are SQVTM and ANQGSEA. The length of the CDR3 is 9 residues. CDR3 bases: TGCAGCGCGTATTACGAGCTGTACTTC. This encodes CSAYYELYF.